One and the same sample provided the 8 T cell receptor beta chains below, sequenced in a study of early T cells in non-severe SARS-CoV-2 infection. TCRdb re-derived calls from the 5' RACE reads in MiXCR, one entry per CDR3 protein. The repertoire has roughly 35,000 distinct CDR3 sequences, around 7% of them found once; the top ten carry under 5%. The sample comprised whole blood. The receptors originated from an adult who was a healthcare worker with PCR-confirmed SARS-CoV-2 infection or an uninfected control (not recorded which).

This clonotype was recorded at least ten times. The chain recombines TRBV7-2 with TRBJ1-5; TRBD1 agrees at 7 bases. Germline values: CDR1 SGHTA, CDR2 FQGNSA. The CDR3 has 14 residues. Losses at the gene ends were 4 bases for V and 4 bases for J; bases not matched to a gene: 4. The CDR3 sequence: CASSWTGLNQPQHF. The CDR3 nucleotides read TGTGCCAGCAGCTGGACAGGCCTTAATCAGCCCCAGCATTTT.

There are many counts of this clonotype. J is TRBJ2-2 and V is TRBV19; D gene uncertain. V was clipped by 7 bases and J by 1 base, with 10 bases between them. CDR1 and CDR2 from the germline V gene are LNHDA and SQIVND (reference sequence). CDR3 length equals 14 residues. CDR3 region: CASTLGWNTGELFF. Written as DNA, the CDR3 is TGTGCCAGTACCCTTGGGTGGAACACCGGGGAGCTGTTTTTT.

The gene calls are TRBV20-1 and TRBJ2-3; 10 nucleotides align to TRBD2. Germline V gene lookup returns CDR1 DFQATT and CDR2 SNEGSKA (reference sequence). There are 15 residues in the CDR3. V dropped 7 bases and J dropped 4; count of bases not matched to a gene: 11. The DNA for the CDR3 is TGCAGTGTTTGGACTAGCGGAAAGGATGCAGATACGCAGTATTTT. It translates to CSVWTSGKDADTQYF.

There are many counts of this clonotype. V and J are TRBV5-1 and TRBJ1-1; 9 nucleotides align to TRBD1. The germline V gene encodes CDR1 SGHRS and CDR2 YFSETQ. The CDR3 is 14 residues long. Trimming removed 7 bases from V and 5 bases from J; junction bases left unmatched: 9. CDR3 region: CASGGQGGGTEAFF. The DNA of the CDR3 is TGCGCCAGCGGGGGACAGGGCGGCGGGACTGAAGCTTTCTTT.

J is TRBJ2-2 and V is TRBV20-1, with D perhaps being TRBD1 or TRBD2 (5 bases each). CDR1 DFQATT and CDR2 SNEGSKA come from the germline V gene (reference sequence). The length of the CDR3 is 16 residues. V lost 0 bases to trimming and J lost 0 bases, with 11 bases between them. The CDR3 reads CSARDYRGANTGELFF. DNA for the CDR3: TGCAGTGCTAGAGATTATCGGGGCGCGAACACCGGGGAGCTGTTTTTT.

This clonotype was seen a handful of times. The genes are TRBV28 and TRBJ2-2; 9 positions match TRBD2. The CDR3 is 16 residues long. Germline V gene data show CDR1 as MDHEN and CDR2 as SYDVKM. V shed 3 bases, J shed 2 bases, and the junction held 4 bases outside the gene matches. This chain's CDR3 is CASSFLGTSNTGELFF. The CDR3 DNA sequence: TGTGCCAGCAGTTTTCTCGGGACTAGCAACACCGGGGAGCTGTTTTTT.

Concerning this clonotype itself: This may arise from a read error, as a much more abundant clone is one base away. The genes are TRBV7-2 and TRBJ2-6; maybe TRBD1 (5 bases). Germline V gives CDR1 SGHTA, CDR2 FQGNSA. The CDR3 loop spans 16 amino acids. The CDR3 sequence: CASSLTPVSGANVQTF. In DNA form, the CDR3 reads TGTGCCAGCAGCCTCACTCCTGTCTCTGGGGCCAACGTCCAGACTTTC.

This clonotype has a count of ten or more. The CDR3 DNA reads TGTGCCAGCACTTTCCCGACGAACACCGGGGAGCTGTTTTTT. It is translated as CASTFPTNTGELFF. The chain links TRBV2 to TRBJ2-2; no clear D. The CDR3 is 14 amino acids. Trimming cost V 7 bases and J 0 bases, with 9 bases left between them. Germline V gene sequence: CDR1 SNHLY, CDR2 FYNNEI.